This is a list of T cell receptor beta chains from one sample in a study of identical twins. MiXCR, applied by TCRdb to the 5' RACE reads, yields one record per CDR3 protein. The sample consists of some 590,000 distinct CDR3 sequences, approximately 9.6% of them appearing once. These data also formed part of another study, on yellow fever vaccine responses in identical twins.

The sequencing sample was made of PBMCs. These receptor sequences come from a woman aged 18-30 years in good health. Each CDR3 is given with its conserved first and last residue. The D gene is left open where the match is weak. Only part of the rows carry a size: once, few, many, or a class if the clone is expanded.

v_gene	abundance	d_gene	j_gene	CDR3nt	CDR3aa
TRBV5-1	NA	NA	TRBJ2-3	TGCGCCAGCAGTTTCGTTCCGGGGGATTTCACAGATACGCAGTATTTT	CASSFVPGDFTDTQYF
TRBV7-2	few	NA	TRBJ2-7	TGTGCCAGCAGCTGGGTTACTGGGAACGAGCAGTACTTC	CASSWVTGNEQYF
TRBV3-1	many	TRBD1	TRBJ2-7	TGTGCCAGCAGTCTGGGACAGGCCTTCTACGAGCAGTACTTC	CASSLGQAFYEQYF
TRBV5-1	many	NA	TRBJ2-2	TGCGCCAGCAGCCCAACCTCTAATAGTGGGGAGCTGTTTTTT	CASSPTSNSGELFF
TRBV5-5	NA	TRBD2	TRBJ2-1	TGTGCCAGCAGCGGCCGACTAGCGGGAGGGGTTGGTGAGCAGTTCTTC	CASSGRLAGGVGEQFF
TRBV20-1	NA	TRBD2	TRBJ2-5	TGCAGTGCAGCACTAGCGGGGTTCCAAGAGACCCAGTACTTC	CSAALAGFQETQYF
TRBV20-1	NA	TRBD1	TRBJ2-7	TGCAGTGAAACAACCGGGACAGGGAGCCCCAGGCAGTACTTC	CSETTGTGSPRQYF
TRBV6-5	many	TRBD2	TRBJ2-2	TGTGCCAGCAGTTACACTAGCGGGGGAACCGGGGAGCTGTTTTTT	CASSYTSGGTGELFF
TRBV2	NA	NA	TRBJ1-2	TGTGCCAGCAGCGATGATAGAGATGGCTACACCTTC	CASSDDRDGYTF
TRBV15	NA	NA	TRBJ2-2	TGTGCCACCAGCTCGAGAGGTTTGTGGAACACCGGGGAGCTGTTTTTT	CATSSRGLWNTGELFF
TRBV5-1	NA	TRBD2	TRBJ2-3	TGCGCCAGCAGCTTGGCCCTAGCGGGAACCACAGATACGCAGTATTTT	CASSLALAGTTDTQYF
TRBV4-3	many	NA	TRBJ2-7	TGCGCCAGCAGCCAATCTCCTTTCTACGAGCAGTACTTC	CASSQSPFYEQYF